This T cell receptor beta chain was captured by sequencing in a study of blood T cell repertoires in COVID-19. This clone has a handful of counts. Individuals drawn from about 26 US areas were roughly 18 to 95 years old. TCRdb keeps only in-frame clones here, not all; method: immunoSEQ multiplex PCR. The table shows 240,000 or so clones, with more than 75% occurring only once. CDR3 length equals 16 residues. Germline loops: CDR1 MNHEY, CDR2 SVGAGI. Trimming took 2 bases from V and 6 from J, leaving 14 bases between them. The sample consisted of PBMCs or T cells enriched from blood (not recorded which). This chain links TRBV6-5 with TRBJ1-6, with a possible D match to TRBD1 (6 bases). The TCR sequence derives from a woman aged 40 to 49 with acute COVID-19. The CDR3, as DNA: TGTGCCAGCAGTTACCGACAGGACGCGCTTAATTCACCCCTCCACTTT. Translated: CASSYRQDALNSPLHF.